The rows below give T cell receptor beta chains drawn from one sample of a study of blood T cell repertoires in COVID-19. Libraries were prepared by immunoSEQ multiplex PCR; TCRdb keeps only in-frame clonotypes and omits some of them. Among over 100,000 clones listed, about 89% were seen once. The source material was peripheral blood. These receptors all come from a man aged 35 to 55 with acute or convalescent COVID-19. The CDR3 runs from the conserved cysteine through the conserved F or W.

cdr3_aa v_call
CASSSASGGETQYF TRBV7-8
CASSATREGSTEAFF TRBV18
CASSPWPSGDQSTDTQYF TRBV2
CASSQDSGQGSYNEQFF TRBV4-3
CASSRDRDGSNQPQHF TRBV7-9
CAWSHRGLGGTNEKLFF TRBV30
CATRDTERRNIQYF TRBV27
CASSSSPYEQYF TRBV12-3/TRBV12-4
CAISPGQGNQPQHF TRBV10-3
CASSPPNRVNTEAFF TRBV18
CASSLSVGGGAWYEQYF TRBV27
CASSYGPNTEAFF TRBV6-5
CASSRGQGSVQPQHF TRBV27
CASSSARRGTEAFF TRBV6-5
CASTLQPWTEAFF TRBV6-6
CASSPAFLAGVGLNEQFF TRBV11-3
CASTYDGTGELFF TRBV12-3/TRBV12-4
CASSLVGAAGNTIYF TRBV19
CASSLVLSSYNSPLHF TRBV5-8
CASSSLAGTGAYEQYF TRBV7-2
CATSDFLGQGERGELFF TRBV24-1
CAWGRDSNSPLHF TRBV30
CASSQGAETQYF TRBV5-1
CASSPLGQGGTYEQYF TRBV19
CASSQDQRGVETQYF TRBV4-3
CASTKGRDGNYGYTF TRBV19
CSVVPSGSSGELFF TRBV29-1
CASSVGGNSPLHF TRBV9
CASSTRQGTSTEAFF TRBV7-2
CATSEGPSYEQYF TRBV24-1
CASSLVRRLYNSPLHF TRBV11-2
CASSPGGGGYEQYF TRBV3-1/TRBV3-2
CASSSRGRNTEAFF TRBV28
CASSLTPQTGGYTF TRBV11-1
CASSQVAINYGYTF TRBV3-1/TRBV3-2
CASSQRAGEETQYF TRBV3-1/TRBV3-2
CASSATAQGASSPLHF TRBV9